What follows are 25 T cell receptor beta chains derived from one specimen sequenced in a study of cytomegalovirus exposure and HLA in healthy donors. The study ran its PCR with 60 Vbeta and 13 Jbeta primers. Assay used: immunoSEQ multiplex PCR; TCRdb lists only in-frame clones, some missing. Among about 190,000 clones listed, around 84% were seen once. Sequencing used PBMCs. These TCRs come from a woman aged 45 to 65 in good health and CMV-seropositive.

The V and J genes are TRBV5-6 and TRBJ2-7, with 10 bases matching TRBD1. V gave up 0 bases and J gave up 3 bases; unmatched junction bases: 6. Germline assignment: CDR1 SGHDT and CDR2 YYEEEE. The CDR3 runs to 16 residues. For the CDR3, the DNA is TGTGCCAGCAGCTTGGTTGCGGGACAGGGGTTCTACGAGCAGTACTTC. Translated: CASSLVAGQGFYEQYF.

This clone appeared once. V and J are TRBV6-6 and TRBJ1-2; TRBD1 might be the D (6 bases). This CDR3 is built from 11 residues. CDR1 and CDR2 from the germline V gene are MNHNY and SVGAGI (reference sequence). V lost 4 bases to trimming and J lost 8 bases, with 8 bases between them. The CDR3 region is CASSSGEGYTF. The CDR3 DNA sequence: TGTGCCAGCAGTTCAGGGGAAGGCTACACCTTC.

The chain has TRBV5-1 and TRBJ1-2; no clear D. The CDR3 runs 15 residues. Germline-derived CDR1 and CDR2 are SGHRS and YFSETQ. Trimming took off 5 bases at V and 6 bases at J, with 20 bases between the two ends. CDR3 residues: CASSLGSTKGDGYTF. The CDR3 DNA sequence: TGCGCCAGCAGTCTAGGCAGTACCAAGGGAGATGGCTACACCTTC.

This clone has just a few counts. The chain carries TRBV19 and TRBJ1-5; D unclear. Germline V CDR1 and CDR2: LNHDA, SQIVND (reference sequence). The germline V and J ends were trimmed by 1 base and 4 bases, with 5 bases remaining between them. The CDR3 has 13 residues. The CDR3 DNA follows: TGTGCCAGTAGTATAGTCGGGAATCAGCCCCAGCATTTT. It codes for CASSIVGNQPQHF.

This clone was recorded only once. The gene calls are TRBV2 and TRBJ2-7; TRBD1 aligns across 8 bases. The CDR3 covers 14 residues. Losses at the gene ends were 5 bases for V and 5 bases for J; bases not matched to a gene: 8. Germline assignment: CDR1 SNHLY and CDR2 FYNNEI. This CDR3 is CASSTTAGGNEQYF. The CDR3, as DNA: TGTGCCAGCAGTACTACTGCAGGGGGCAACGAGCAGTACTTC.

CDR3 in amino acids: CASLPQGMEEKLFF. Written as DNA, the CDR3 is TGTGCCAGCCTGCCGCAGGGGATGGAGGAAAAACTGTTTTTT. This chain uses TRBV19 with TRBJ1-4; a weak D match, TRBD1 (6 bases). This CDR3 is built from 14 residues. V lost 9 bases to trimming and J lost 8 bases, with 19 bases between them. The germline CDR1 and CDR2 sequences are LNHDA and SQIVND (reference sequence).

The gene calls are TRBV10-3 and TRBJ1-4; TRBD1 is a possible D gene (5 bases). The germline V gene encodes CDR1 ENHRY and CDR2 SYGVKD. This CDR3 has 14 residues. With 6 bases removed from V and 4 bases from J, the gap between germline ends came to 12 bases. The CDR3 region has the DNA TGTGCCATCAGGGCAGGGAACGTTAATGAAAAACTGTTTTTT. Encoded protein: CAIRAGNVNEKLFF.

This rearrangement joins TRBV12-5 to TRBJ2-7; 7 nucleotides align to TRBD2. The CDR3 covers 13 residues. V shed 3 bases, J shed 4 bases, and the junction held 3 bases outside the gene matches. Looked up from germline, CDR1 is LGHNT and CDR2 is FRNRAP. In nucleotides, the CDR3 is TGTGCTAGTGGTTTATCGGGGGGTTACGAGCAGTACTTC. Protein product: CASGLSGGYEQYF.

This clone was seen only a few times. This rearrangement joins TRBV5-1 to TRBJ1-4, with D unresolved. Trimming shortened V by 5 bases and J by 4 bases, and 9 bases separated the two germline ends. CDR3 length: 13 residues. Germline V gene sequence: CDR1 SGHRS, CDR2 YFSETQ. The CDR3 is CASSYGSNEKLFF. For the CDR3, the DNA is TGCGCCAGCAGTTACGGGAGTAATGAAAAACTGTTTTTT.

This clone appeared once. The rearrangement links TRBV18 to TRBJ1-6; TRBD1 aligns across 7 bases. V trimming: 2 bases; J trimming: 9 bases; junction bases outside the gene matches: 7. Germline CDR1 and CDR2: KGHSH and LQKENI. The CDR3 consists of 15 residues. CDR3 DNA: TGTGCCAGCTCACCAGGACAGGTCTCTGGTTCACCCCTCCACTTT. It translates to CASSPGQVSGSPLHF.

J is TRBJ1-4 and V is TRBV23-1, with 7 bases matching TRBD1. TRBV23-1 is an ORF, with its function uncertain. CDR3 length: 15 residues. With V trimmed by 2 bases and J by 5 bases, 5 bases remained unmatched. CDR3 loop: CASSQKSGGNEKLFF. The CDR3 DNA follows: TGCGCCAGCAGTCAAAAGTCAGGGGGGAATGAAAAACTGTTTTTT.

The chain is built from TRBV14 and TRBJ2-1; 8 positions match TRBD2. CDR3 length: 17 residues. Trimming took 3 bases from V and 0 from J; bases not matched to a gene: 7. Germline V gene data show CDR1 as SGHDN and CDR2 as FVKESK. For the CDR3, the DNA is TGTGCCAGCAGCCACGAATCGGGGGGGAGCTCCTACAATGAGCAGTTCTTC. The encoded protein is CASSHESGGSSYNEQFF.

The CDR3 spells CASSLAQGSGELFF. The CDR3 DNA reads as TGTGCCAGCAGCTTAGCACAGGGATCGGGGGAGCTGTTTTTT. The chain joins TRBV7-6 to TRBJ2-2; tentative D call: TRBD1 (6 bases). V lost 0 bases and J 8 bases, leaving 10 bases between the germline ends. Per germline, CDR1 SGHVS and CDR2 FNYEAQ. This CDR3 is 14 amino acids long.

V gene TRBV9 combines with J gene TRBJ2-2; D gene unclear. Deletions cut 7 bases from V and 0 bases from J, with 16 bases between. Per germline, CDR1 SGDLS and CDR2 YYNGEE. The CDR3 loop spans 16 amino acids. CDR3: CASGREQVSNTGELFF. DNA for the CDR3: TGTGCCAGCGGCAGAGAGCAGGTGTCGAACACCGGGGAGCTGTTTTTT.

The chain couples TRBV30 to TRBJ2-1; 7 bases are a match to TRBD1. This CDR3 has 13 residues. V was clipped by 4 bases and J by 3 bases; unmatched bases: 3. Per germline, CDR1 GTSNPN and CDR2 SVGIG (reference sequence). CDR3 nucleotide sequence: TGTGCCTGGACCGGGACAGTCTACAATGAGCAGTTCTTC. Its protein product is CAWTGTVYNEQFF.

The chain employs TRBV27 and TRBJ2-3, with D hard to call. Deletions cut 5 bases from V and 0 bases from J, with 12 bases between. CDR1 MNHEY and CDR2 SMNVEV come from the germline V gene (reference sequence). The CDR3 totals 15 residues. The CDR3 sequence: CASSPLTASTDTQYF. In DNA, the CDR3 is TGTGCCAGCAGTCCTCTTACAGCTAGCACAGATACGCAGTATTTT.

CDR3: CASSINRDNEQFF. CDR3 coding DNA: TGTGCCAGCAGCATCAACAGGGACAATGAGCAGTTCTTC. The chain couples TRBV7-3 to TRBJ2-1; D might be TRBD1 (6 bases). CDR1 is SGHTA, CDR2 FQGTGA, per germline. V shed 5 bases and J shed 5 bases, with 10 bases lying between them. The CDR3 extends over 13 amino acids.

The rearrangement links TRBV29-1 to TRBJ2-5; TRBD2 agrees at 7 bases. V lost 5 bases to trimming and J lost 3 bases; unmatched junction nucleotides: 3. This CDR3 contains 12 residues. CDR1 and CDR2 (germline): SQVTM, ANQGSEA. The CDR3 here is CSVSGGEETQYF. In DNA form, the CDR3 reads TGCAGCGTTAGTGGGGGGGAAGAGACCCAGTACTTC. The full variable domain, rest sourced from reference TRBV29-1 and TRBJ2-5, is SAVISQKPSRDICQRGTSLTIQCQVDSQVTMMFWYRQQPGQSLTLIATANQGSEATYESGFVIDKFPISRPNLTFSTLTVSNMSPEDSSIYLCSVSGGEETQYFGPGTRLLVL.

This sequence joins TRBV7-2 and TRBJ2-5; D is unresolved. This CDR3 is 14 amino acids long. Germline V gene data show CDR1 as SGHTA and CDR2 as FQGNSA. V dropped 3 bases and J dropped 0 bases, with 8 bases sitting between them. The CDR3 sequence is CASSFFGYQETQYF. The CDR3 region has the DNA TGTGCCAGCAGCTTTTTCGGGTACCAAGAGACCCAGTACTTC. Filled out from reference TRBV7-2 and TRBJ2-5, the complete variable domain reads GAGVSQSPSNKVTEKGKDVELRCDPISGHTALYWYRQSLGQGLEFLIYFQGNSAPDKSGLPSDRFSAERTGGSVSTLTIQRTQQEDSAVYLCASSFFGYQETQYFGPGTRLLVL.

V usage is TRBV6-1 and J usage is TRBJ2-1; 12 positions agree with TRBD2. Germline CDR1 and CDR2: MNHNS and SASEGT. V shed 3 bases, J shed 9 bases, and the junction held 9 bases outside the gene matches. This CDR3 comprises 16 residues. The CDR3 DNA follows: TGTGCCAGCAGTGACCCCGGACTAGCGGGGTTATCTGAGCAGTTCTTC. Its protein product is CASSDPGLAGLSEQFF.

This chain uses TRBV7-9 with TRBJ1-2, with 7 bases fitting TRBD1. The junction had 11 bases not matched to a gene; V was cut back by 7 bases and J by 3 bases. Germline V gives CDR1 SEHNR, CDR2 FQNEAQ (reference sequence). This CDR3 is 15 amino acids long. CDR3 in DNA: TGTGCCAGCACCGTAGCTGAGGGGGCTCACTATGGCTACACCTTC. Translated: CASTVAEGAHYGYTF.

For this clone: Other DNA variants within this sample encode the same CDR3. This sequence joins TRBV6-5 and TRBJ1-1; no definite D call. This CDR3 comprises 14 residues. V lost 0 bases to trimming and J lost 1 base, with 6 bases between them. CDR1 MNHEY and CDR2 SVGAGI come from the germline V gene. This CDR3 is CASSYSAGNTEAFF. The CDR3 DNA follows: TGTGCCAGCAGTTACTCAGCGGGGAACACTGAAGCTTTCTTT.

The chain's CDR3 is CASSSPHIYEQYF. Written as DNA, the CDR3 is TGTGCCAGCAGTTCCCCCCACATTTACGAGCAGTACTTC. The gene calls are TRBV28 and TRBJ2-7; no definite D call. CDR1 MDHEN and CDR2 SYDVKM come from the germline V gene. The CDR3 is 13 residues long. The V end lost 4 bases, the J end lost 4 bases, and 11 bases lay between the germline ends.

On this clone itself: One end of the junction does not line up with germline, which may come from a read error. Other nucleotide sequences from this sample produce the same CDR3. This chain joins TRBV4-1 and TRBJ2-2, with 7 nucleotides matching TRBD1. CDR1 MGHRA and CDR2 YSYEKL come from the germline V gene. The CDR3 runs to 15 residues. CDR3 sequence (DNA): TGCGCCAGCAGCCAAGAGCGACAGGGTACCGGGGAGCTATTTTTT. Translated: CASSQERQGTGELFF.

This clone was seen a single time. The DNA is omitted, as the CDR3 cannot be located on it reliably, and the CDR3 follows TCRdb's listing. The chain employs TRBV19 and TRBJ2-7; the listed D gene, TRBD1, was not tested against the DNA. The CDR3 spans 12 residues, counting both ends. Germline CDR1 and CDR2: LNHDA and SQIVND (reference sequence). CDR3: CASSFGTGAMYF.